These 14 T cell receptor beta chains were all obtained from the same sample, sequenced in a study of T cell responses to AZD1222 COVID-19 vaccine. TCRdb's table, derived via immunoSEQ multiplex PCR, lists solely in-frame clones and lacks some. The profile shows some 130,000 clones, about nine tenths of them singletons. Specimen: peripheral blood, collected on day 0 of AZD1222 vaccination. These receptors were collected from an adult in good health.

The chain joins TRBV2 to TRBJ2-1; 7 bases align to TRBD2. The ends lost 6 bases at V and 7 bases at J; junction bases unmatched: 6. CDR1 is SNHLY and CDR2 is FYNNEI in the germline V gene. This CDR3 comprises 13 residues. In DNA, the CDR3 is TGTGCCAGCAGCGGGGGGACCTGGAATGAGCAGTTCTTC. It is translated as CASSGGTWNEQFF.

The J gene is TRBJ1-1, the V gene TRBV6-5; D may be TRBD1 (6 bases). Trimming pared 4 bases from V and 0 bases from J, leaving 12 bases between. The CDR3 has 15 amino acids. Germline assignment: CDR1 MNHEY and CDR2 SVGAGI. DNA of the CDR3: TGTGCCAGCAGTTTCGTAACAGGGATGAACACTGAAGCTTTCTTT. It codes for CASSFVTGMNTEAFF.

The rearrangement links TRBV4-3 to TRBJ2-3; D gene ambiguous. The CDR3 is made up of 16 amino acids. V lost 1 base and J lost 0, with 11 bases in between. Germline CDR1 is LGHNA and CDR2 is YSLEER. Here the CDR3 DNA reads TGCGCCAGCAGCCAAGGGGCGGAGACTAGCACAGATACGCAGTATTTT. Translated: CASSQGAETSTDTQYF.

This rearrangement joins TRBV28 to TRBJ1-5; D gene ambiguous. The CDR3 is 17 residues long. With 5 bases removed from V and 5 bases from J, the gap between germline ends came to 22 bases. Looked up from germline, CDR1 is MDHEN and CDR2 is SYDVKM. DNA of the CDR3: TGTGCCAGCAGTGGCCCAAAGATAGGATCCGGGGATCAGCCCCAGCATTTT. Translated: CASSGPKIGSGDQPQHF.

V usage is TRBV5-1 and J usage is TRBJ1-1; D may be TRBD1 (5 bases). V was shortened by 0 bases and J by 9 bases, with 18 bases between the two germline ends. The CDR3 is 15 residues long. The germline V gene has CDR1 SGHRS and CDR2 YFSETQ. CDR3 in DNA: TGCGCCAGCAGCTTGGCGCAGGGTCGTTTGTTGAAAGCTTTCTTT. Translating it yields CASSLAQGRLLKAFF.

This chain's CDR3 is CASSWPENSYEQYF. CDR3 coding DNA: TGTGCCAGCAGTTGGCCGGAGAATTCCTACGAGCAGTACTTC. V and J are TRBV28 and TRBJ2-7; no firm D call. Trimming took off 4 bases at V and 1 base at J, with 11 bases between the two ends. Germline CDR1 reads MDHEN; CDR2 reads SYDVKM. The CDR3 is 14 amino acids.

The gene calls are TRBV19 and TRBJ2-7, with TRBD1 matching 8 bases. The germline CDR1 and CDR2 sequences are LNHDA and SQIVND (reference sequence). V shed 5 bases and J 4 bases; nucleotides not matched to a gene: 1. This CDR3 comprises 12 residues. This CDR3 reads CASSGQGYEQYF. The CDR3 DNA follows: TGTGCCAGTAGTGGACAGGGTTACGAGCAGTACTTC.

The rearrangement joins TRBV6-1 to TRBJ2-1; D perhaps matches TRBD1 (5 bases). The germline V and J ends were trimmed by 5 bases and 6 bases, with 14 bases remaining between them. Germline V gene lookup returns CDR1 MNHNS and CDR2 SASEGT. The CDR3 is made up of 14 amino acids. In DNA, the CDR3 is TGTGCCAGCAGTATTAAGGGGCCAAGCAATGAGCAGTTCTTC. Protein product: CASSIKGPSNEQFF.

This clone was counted once. The chain combines TRBV27 with TRBJ2-3, with no clear D. This CDR3 region has 15 residues. Trimming took off 0 bases at V and 1 base at J, with 8 bases between the two ends. Per germline, CDR1 MNHEY and CDR2 SMNVEV (reference sequence). The CDR3 region is CASSLSPDGTDTQYF. CDR3 bases: TGTGCCAGCAGTTTATCCCCGGACGGCACAGATACGCAGTATTTT.

J is TRBJ1-2 and V is TRBV19; D is unclear. Trimming shortened V by 2 bases and J by 4 bases, and 17 bases separated the two germline ends. CDR3 length equals 16 residues. In germline, CDR1 is LNHDA, CDR2 SQIVND (reference sequence). In DNA form, the CDR3 reads TGTGCCAGTAGTATAACACACCGGGAGATCTTCTATGGCTACACCTTC. Its protein product is CASSITHREIFYGYTF.

The V gene is TRBV6-2 or TRBV6-3, the J gene TRBJ1-5, with TRBD1 matching over 8 bases. V lost 0 bases, J lost 2 bases, and 9 bases stayed unmatched. CDR3 length: 18 residues. Germline assignment: CDR1 MNHEY and CDR2 SVGEGT. The CDR3 is CASSYSLQGDGRNQPQHF. For the CDR3, the DNA is TGTGCCAGCAGTTACTCCTTACAGGGGGATGGCCGCAATCAGCCCCAGCATTTT.

The chain recombines TRBV28 with TRBJ1-4; a weak D match, TRBD1 (5 bases). Germline-derived CDR1 and CDR2 are MDHEN and SYDVKM. V was clipped by 5 bases and J by 5 bases, with 12 bases between them. The CDR3 covers 14 residues. The CDR3 DNA sequence: TGTGCCAGCAGTACCGGGACCATGAATGAAAAACTGTTTTTT. Encoded protein: CASSTGTMNEKLFF.

V gene TRBV5-1 combines with J gene TRBJ2-2; D call uncertain. The CDR3 loop spans 15 amino acids. Germline CDR1 and CDR2: SGHRS and YFSETQ. Between the trimmed V and J ends, which lost 4 bases and 0 bases, there was a span of 10 bases. Written as DNA, the CDR3 is TGCGCCAGCAGCCGGTCTAGGACGAACACCGGGGAGCTGTTTTTT. Amino acid sequence: CASSRSRTNTGELFF.

This clone showed up just once. V is TRBV19 and J is TRBJ1-6, with D tentatively TRBD1 (6 bases). The CDR3 runs 15 residues. Germline CDR1 and CDR2: LNHDA and SQIVND (reference sequence). Trimming shortened V by 5 bases and J by 7 bases, and 15 bases separated the two germline ends. CDR3 region: CASSAPGQPNSPLHF. In DNA, the CDR3 is TGTGCCAGTAGTGCGCCCGGACAGCCCAATTCACCCCTCCACTTT.